Included here is one T cell receptor (beta chain) sequence, with context. Antigen: not known. This sample was taken from a study of vaccination and CD4 T cells after COVID-19. The CDR3 consists of 15 residues. The J segment lost 8 bases and the V segment lost 0 bases, leaving 7 bases of the junction unmatched. Per the germline V gene, CDR1 is SGHRS and CDR2 is YFSETQ. The treatment denotes: roughly 10-day PBMC culture with coronavirus spike peptide pools or control peptides (ViraFEST assay). An unexposed donor provided the CD4+ T cells, which were collected before the COVID-19 pandemic (2011-2018). Via ViraFEST, peptide pools expanded antigen-specific T cells before TCR sequencing. Whenever cell numbers allowed, CD4+ T cells from unexposed donors were probed with SARS-CoV-2 S/N and four cold-coronavirus spikes. With the Oncomine TCR Beta short-read assay, DNA from cultured CD4+ T cells was sequenced. Using the QIAamp micro DNA kit, genomic DNA was extracted from the CD4+ T cells that had been cultured. TCRdb ran MiXCR on the PCR reads and lists one entry per CDR3 protein. The data contain some 10,000 distinct CDR3 sequences, about 34% of them seen just once; the ten biggest clones take up approximately 15%.

Overall study findings and caveats: With convalescent patients, a median 86.3% of reactive clones emerged solely after vaccination.

This TCR derives from a human donor in good health. Sequenced input: CD4+ T cells from blood, cultured in vitro. The chain links TRBV5-1 to TRBJ1-5; 8 nucleotides align to TRBD1. Written as DNA, the CDR3 is TGCGCCAGCAGCTTGGGAGGGACAGGCTATGAGCCCCAGCATTTT. Translation gives CASSLGGTGYEPQHF. Drawing the rest from reference TRBV5-1 and TRBJ1-5, the complete variable domain is KAGVTQTPRYLIKTRGQQVTLSCSPISGHRSVSWYQQTPGQGLQFLFEYFSETQRNKGNFPGRFSGRQFSNSRSEMNVSTLELGDSALYLCASSLGGTGYEPQHFGDGTRLSIL.